This is a list of T cell receptor beta chains from one sample in a study of T cells after somatic rescue of genetic block. The protocol was immunoSEQ multiplex PCR, while the TCRdb copy is restricted to in-frame clones and leaves out a portion. The sample consists of approximately 78,000 clones, under 95% of them appearing once. The sequencing input was peripheral blood mononuclear cells (PBMCs). The origin of the receptors is a man aged 25 to 40. The CDR3 runs from the conserved cysteine through the conserved F or W. The order of the fields is J gene, clone size, V gene, D gene, CDR3 DNA, CDR3 protein. A D gene is named only where the DNA matches it firmly. The size field is filled for only some rows; it gives once, few, many or a size class.

TRBJ1-2 | NA | TRBV6-5 | TRBD1 | TGTGCCAGCAGCGAGGACAGGGCTGGCTACACCTTC | CASSEDRAGYTF
TRBJ1-2 | NA | TRBV4-1 | NA | TGCGCCAGCAGCCAAGGCTCGGGGGAAAGCGTCTATGGCTACACCTTC | CASSQGSGESVYGYTF
TRBJ2-5 | few | TRBV7-8 | NA | TGTGCCAGCAGCTTCGCCCCGACTAGATCGCAAGAGACCCAGTACTTC | CASSFAPTRSQETQYF
TRBJ2-7 | NA | TRBV7-9 | TRBD2 | TGTGCCAGCAGTTCCTATAGCGGGAGTACTAGCTACGAGCAGTACTTC | CASSSYSGSTSYEQYF
TRBJ2-1 | NA | TRBV30 | NA | TGTGCCTGGAGTACTGGCCTAACGACCAGTGAGCAGTTCTTC | CAWSTGLTTSEQFF
TRBJ2-7 | NA | TRBV9 | NA | TGTGCCAGCAGCGAGCCTGGGCGGGAGCAGTACTTC | CASSEPGREQYF
TRBJ2-6 | NA | TRBV5-6 | NA | TGTGCCAGCAGCTTACCTACCTCTGGGGCCAACGTCCTGACTTTC | CASSLPTSGANVLTF
TRBJ1-1 | NA | TRBV7-9 | NA | TGTGCCAGCAGGCCTTTCGACGCTGGAGAAGCTTTCTTT | CASRPFDAGEAFF
TRBJ1-3 | NA | TRBV9 | NA | TGTGCCAGCAGCGCCTTACAGGGTGGGAACTCTGGAAACACCATATATTTT | CASSALQGGNSGNTIYF
TRBJ2-3 | NA | TRBV4-1 | NA | TGCGCCAGCAGCGCGGGACCGGTCGGGGGGCCGGCAGATACGCAGTATTTT | CASSAGPVGGPADTQYF
TRBJ1-5 | once | TRBV9 | TRBD1 | TGTGCCAGCAGCGTAGGGACAGGGGATAGCAATCAGCCCCAGCATTTT | CASSVGTGDSNQPQHF
TRBJ2-7 | NA | TRBV30 | TRBD1 | TGTGCCTGGAGTCCAAGGGACAGCTACGAGCAGTACTTC | CAWSPRDSYEQYF
TRBJ2-3 | NA | TRBV9 | TRBD2 | TGTGCCAGCAGTGATCTGGGGACTAGCAGCACAGATACGCAGTATTTT | CASSDLGTSSTDTQYF
TRBJ2-7 | NA | TRBV7-2 | NA | TGTGCCAGCAGCGCCAGTACCGAGCAGTACTTC | CASSASTEQYF
TRBJ1-2 | NA | TRBV10-3 | TRBD1 | TGTGCCATCAGTGGACAGGGGTCCCTTGATGGCTACACCTTC | CAISGQGSLDGYTF
TRBJ2-7 | once | TRBV28 | TRBD2 | TGTGCCAGCAGTCCCTCCTCGACTAGCGGGAGTTGGTACGAGCAGTACTTC | CASSPSSTSGSWYEQYF
TRBJ2-1 | NA | TRBV29-1 | TRBD1 | TGCAGCGTTGGTTTGCAGGGGGACTACAATGAGCAGTTCTTC | CSVGLQGDYNEQFF
TRBJ1-2 | NA | TRBV5-1 | NA | TGCGCCAGCAGCTTTACAGGATTATATGGCTACACCTTC | CASSFTGLYGYTF
TRBJ1-3 | many | TRBV4-2 | NA | TGTGCCAGCAACGAGGGTCCTGGAAACACCATATATTTT | CASNEGPGNTIYF
TRBJ1-1 | few | TRBV7-8 | NA | TGTGCCAGCAGCTACGGGACCGAGGGTGAAGCTTTCTTT | CASSYGTEGEAFF
TRBJ1-6 | NA | TRBV6-1 | NA | TGTGCCAGCAGTGATACGGCAGGGTATAATTCACCCCTCCACTTT | CASSDTAGYNSPLHF
TRBJ2-3 | NA | TRBV4-1 | TRBD2 | TGCGCCAGCAGTCCCAAAGCGGGATCCACAGATACGCAGTATTTT | CASSPKAGSTDTQYF
TRBJ1-5 | NA | TRBV15 | NA | TGTGCCACCAGCACCCGGGACAGCAATCAGCCCCAGCATTTT | CATSTRDSNQPQHF
TRBJ2-1 | NA | TRBV5-6 | TRBD2 | TGTGCCAGCAGCTTGGGGCCACTAGCGGGAGTCTACAATGAGCAGTTCTTC | CASSLGPLAGVYNEQFF
TRBJ1-5 | NA | TRBV19 | NA | TGTGCCAGTAGTCCGGACGAATTTGGTCAGCCCCAGCATTTT | CASSPDEFGQPQHF
TRBJ2-3 | NA | TRBV27 | NA | TGTGCCAGCAGTTTGAGGGGTCTACCCACAGATACGCAGTATTTT | CASSLRGLPTDTQYF
TRBJ2-2 | NA | TRBV2 | TRBD1 | TGTGCCAGCATGGGGACAGGGGCGGCCGGGGAGCTGTTTTTT | CASMGTGAAGELFF
TRBJ2-5 | NA | TRBV5-8 | TRBD1 | TGTGCCAGCAGGCCGACAGGGGTAGAGACCCAGTACTTC | CASRPTGVETQYF
TRBJ2-3 | NA | TRBV5-1 | NA | TGCGCCAGCAGCTCGGACTGGTCTAGCACAGATACGCAGTATTTT | CASSSDWSSTDTQYF
TRBJ2-7 | NA | TRBV10-3 | NA | TGTGCCATCAAGCCCAGTGAGAACTACGAGCAGTACTTC | CAIKPSENYEQYF
TRBJ1-2 | NA | TRBV4-1 | NA | TGCGCCAGCAGCCAGTTCCCCCCGAGGGAGCGGGCCTATGGCTACACCTTC | CASSQFPPRERAYGYTF
TRBJ1-1 | NA | TRBV27 | TRBD1 | TGTGCCAGCAGTCGGGACAGGGCCTCGAACACTGAAGCTTTCTTT | CASSRDRASNTEAFF
TRBJ2-1 | NA | TRBV7-7 | TRBD1 | TGTGCTAGCAGCACCCGACAGGGGCCGAGCTCCTACAATGAGCAGTTCTTC | CASSTRQGPSSYNEQFF
TRBJ2-7 | NA | TRBV28 | TRBD2 | TGTGCCAGCCGACTAGCGGGGGGCTACGAGCAGTACTTC | CASRLAGGYEQYF
TRBJ2-1 | NA | TRBV7-8 | TRBD2 | TGTGCCAGCAGCTTAGGAGCGGGGCTGTACAATGAGCAGTTCTTC | CASSLGAGLYNEQFF
TRBJ1-1 | NA | TRBV9 | NA | TGTGCCAGCAGCGTAGATAACACTGAAGCTTTCTTT | CASSVDNTEAFF
TRBJ1-1 | NA | TRBV30 | NA | TGTGCCTGCAGACAGGATAACACTGAAGCTTTCTTT | CACRQDNTEAFF
TRBJ2-7 | NA | TRBV6-6 | NA | TGTGCCAGCAGTTCCGACACCCACGAGCAGTACTTC | CASSSDTHEQYF